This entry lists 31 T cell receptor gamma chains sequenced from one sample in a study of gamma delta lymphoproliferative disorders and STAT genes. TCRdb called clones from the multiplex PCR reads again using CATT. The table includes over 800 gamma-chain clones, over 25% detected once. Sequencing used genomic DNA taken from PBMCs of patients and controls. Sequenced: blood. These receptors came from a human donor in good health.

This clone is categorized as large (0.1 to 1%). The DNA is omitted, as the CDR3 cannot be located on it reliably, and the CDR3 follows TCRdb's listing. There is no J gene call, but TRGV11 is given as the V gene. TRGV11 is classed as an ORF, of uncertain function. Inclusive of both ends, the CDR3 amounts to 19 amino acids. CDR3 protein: CTTVPAGLGTYTTGWFKIF.

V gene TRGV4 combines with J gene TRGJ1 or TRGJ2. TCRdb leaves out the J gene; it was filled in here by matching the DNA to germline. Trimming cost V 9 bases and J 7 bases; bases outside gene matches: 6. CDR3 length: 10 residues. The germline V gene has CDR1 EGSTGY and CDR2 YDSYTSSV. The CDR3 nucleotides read TGTGCCACCGCTATGTATAAGAAACTCTTT. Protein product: CATAMYKKLF.

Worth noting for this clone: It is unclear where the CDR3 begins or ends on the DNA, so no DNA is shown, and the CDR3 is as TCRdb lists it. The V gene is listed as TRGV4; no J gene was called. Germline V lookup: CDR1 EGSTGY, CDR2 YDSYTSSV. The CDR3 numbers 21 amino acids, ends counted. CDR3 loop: CATWEFPRIIIRNSLAVEQHF.

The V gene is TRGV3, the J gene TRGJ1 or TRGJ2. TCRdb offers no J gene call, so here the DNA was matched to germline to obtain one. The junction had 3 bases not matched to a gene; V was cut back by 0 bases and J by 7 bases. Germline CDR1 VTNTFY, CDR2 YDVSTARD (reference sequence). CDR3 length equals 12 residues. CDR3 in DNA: TGTGCCACCTGGGACAGGCAATATAAGAAACTCTTT. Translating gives CATWDRQYKKLF.

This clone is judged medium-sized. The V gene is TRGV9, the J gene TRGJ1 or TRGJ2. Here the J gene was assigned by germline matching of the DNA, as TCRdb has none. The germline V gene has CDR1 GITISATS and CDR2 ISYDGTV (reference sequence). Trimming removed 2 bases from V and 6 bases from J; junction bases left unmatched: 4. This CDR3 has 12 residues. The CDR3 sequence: CALWEGTYKKLF. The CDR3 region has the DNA TGTGCCTTGTGGGAGGGGACTTATAAGAAACTCTTT.

For the CDR3, the DNA is TGTGCCACCTGGGACGGGCGGCTAGCGAATTATTATAAGAAACTCTTT. Its protein is CATWDGRLANYYKKLF. V gene TRGV2 combines with J gene TRGJ1 or TRGJ2. Matching the DNA to germline supplied the J gene, which TCRdb does not give. The CDR3 spans 16 residues. Per the germline V gene, CDR1 is EGSNGY and CDR2 is YDSYNSKV. V was pared by 0 bases and J by 0 bases, with 8 bases of the junction left unmatched.

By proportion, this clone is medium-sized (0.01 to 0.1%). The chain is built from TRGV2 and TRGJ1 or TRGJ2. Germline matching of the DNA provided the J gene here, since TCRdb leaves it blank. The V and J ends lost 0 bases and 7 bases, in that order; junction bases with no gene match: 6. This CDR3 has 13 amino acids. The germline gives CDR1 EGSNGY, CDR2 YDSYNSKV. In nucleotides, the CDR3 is TGTGCCACCTGGGACGGGCTTCGGTATAAGAAACTCTTT. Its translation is CATWDGLRYKKLF.

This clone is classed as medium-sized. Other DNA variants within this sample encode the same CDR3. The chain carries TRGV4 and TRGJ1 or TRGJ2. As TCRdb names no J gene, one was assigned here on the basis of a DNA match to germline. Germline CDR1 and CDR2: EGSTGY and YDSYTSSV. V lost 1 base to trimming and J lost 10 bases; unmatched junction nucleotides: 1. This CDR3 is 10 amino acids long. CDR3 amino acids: CATWDGKKLF. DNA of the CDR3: TGTGCCACCTGGGATGGAAAGAAACTCTTT.

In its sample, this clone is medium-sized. The CDR3 DNA is TGTGCCACCTGGGACGGGCAGCTCTATAAGAAACTCTTT. Its protein is CATWDGQLYKKLF. This rearrangement joins TRGV2 to TRGJ1 or TRGJ2. Because TCRdb records no J gene, it was assigned here through a match of the DNA to germline. Looked up from germline, CDR1 is EGSNGY and CDR2 is YDSYNSKV. This CDR3 comprises 13 residues. With 0 bases clipped from V and 7 bases from J, the junction kept 6 bases outside the gene matches.

The DNA of the CDR3 is TGTGCTGCGTGGGATGACGTATATACCACTGGTTGGTTCAAGATATTT. Amino acid sequence: CAAWDDVYTTGWFKIF. This chain uses TRGV10 with TRGJP1. TCRdb leaves out the J gene; it was filled in here by matching the DNA to germline. TRGV10 counts as an open reading frame of uncertain function. After removal of 8 bases from V and 0 bases from J, the junction contained 10 bases not matched to a gene. CDR3 size: 16 residues.

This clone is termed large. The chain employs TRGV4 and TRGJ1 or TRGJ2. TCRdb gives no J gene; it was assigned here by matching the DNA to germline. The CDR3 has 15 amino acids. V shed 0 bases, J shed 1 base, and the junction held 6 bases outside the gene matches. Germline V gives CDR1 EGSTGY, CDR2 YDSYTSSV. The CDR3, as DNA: TGTGCCACCTGGGATGGGCACACTAATTATTATAAGAAACTCTTT. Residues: CATWDGHTNYYKKLF.

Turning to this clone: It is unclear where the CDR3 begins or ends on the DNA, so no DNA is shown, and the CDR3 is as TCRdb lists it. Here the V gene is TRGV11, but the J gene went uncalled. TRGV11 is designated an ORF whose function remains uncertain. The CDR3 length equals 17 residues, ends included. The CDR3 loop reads CTTVPVRSSQGGFKKLF.

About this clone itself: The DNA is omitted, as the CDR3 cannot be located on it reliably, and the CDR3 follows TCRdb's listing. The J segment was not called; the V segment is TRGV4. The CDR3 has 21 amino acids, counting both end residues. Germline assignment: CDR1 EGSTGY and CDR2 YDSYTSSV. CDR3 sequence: CATWGRLWGIIRNSLAVEQHF.

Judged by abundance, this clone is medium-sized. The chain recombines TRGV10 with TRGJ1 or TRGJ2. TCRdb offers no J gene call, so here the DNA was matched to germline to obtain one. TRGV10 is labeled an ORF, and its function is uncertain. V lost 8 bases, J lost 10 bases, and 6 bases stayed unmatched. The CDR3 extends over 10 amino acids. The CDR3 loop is CAAWAWKKLF. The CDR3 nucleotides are TGTGCTGCGTGGGCCTGGAAGAAACTCTTT.

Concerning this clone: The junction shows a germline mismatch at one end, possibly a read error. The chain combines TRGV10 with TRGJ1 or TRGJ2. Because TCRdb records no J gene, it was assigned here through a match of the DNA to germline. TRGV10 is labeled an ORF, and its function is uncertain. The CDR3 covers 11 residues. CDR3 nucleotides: TGCGCGGGACAGAATTATTATAAGAAACTCTTT. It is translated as CAGQNYYKKLF.

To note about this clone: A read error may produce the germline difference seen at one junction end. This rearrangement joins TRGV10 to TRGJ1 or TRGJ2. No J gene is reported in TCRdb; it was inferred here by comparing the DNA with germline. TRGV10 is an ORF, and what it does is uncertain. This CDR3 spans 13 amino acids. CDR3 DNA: TGTGCTGCGTGTTGGGGAGTGAGGTATAAGAAACTCTTT. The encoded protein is CAACWGVRYKKLF.

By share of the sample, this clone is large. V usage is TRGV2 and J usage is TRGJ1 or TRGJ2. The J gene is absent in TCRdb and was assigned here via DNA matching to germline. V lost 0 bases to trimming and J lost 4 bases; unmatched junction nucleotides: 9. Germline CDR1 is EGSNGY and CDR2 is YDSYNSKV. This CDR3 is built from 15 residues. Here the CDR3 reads CATWDGPITYYKKLF. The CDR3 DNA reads TGTGCCACCTGGGACGGGCCAATAACGTATTATAAGAAACTCTTT.

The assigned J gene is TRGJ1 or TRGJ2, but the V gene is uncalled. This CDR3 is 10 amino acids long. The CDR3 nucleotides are TGTGCCTGCTGGATCCGGTGGAAACTCTTT. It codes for CACWIRWKLF.

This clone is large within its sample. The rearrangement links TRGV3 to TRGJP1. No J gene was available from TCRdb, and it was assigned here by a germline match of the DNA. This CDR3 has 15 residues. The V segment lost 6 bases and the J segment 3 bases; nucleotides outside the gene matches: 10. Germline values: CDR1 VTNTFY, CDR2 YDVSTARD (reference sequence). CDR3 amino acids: CATWRLNPTGWFKIF. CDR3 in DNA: TGTGCCACCTGGAGACTAAACCCCACTGGTTGGTTCAAGATATTT.

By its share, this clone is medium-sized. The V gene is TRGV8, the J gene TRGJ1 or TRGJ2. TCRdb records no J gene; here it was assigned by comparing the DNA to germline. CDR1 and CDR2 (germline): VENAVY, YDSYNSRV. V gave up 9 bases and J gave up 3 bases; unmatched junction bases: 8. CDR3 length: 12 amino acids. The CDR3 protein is CATLCRYYKKLF. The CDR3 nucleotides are TGTGCCACCCTCTGCCGTTATTATAAGAAACTCTTT.

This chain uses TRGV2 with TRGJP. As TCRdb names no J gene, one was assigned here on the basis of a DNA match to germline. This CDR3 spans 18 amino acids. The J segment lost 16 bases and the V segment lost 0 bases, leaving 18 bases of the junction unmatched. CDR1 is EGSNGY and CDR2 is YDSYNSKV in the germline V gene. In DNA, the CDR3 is TGTGCCACCTGGGACGGGCCGCGTATGAGTTGGGCAAAAAAAATCAAGGTATTT. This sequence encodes CATWDGPRMSWAKKIKVF.

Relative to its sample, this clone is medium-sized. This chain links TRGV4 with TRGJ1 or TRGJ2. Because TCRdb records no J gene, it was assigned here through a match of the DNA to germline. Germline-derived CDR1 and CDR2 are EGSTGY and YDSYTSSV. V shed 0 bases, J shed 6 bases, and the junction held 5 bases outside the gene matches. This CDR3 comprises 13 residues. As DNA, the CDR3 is TGTGCCACCTGGGATGGGCGGGGTTATAAGAAACTCTTT. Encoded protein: CATWDGRGYKKLF.

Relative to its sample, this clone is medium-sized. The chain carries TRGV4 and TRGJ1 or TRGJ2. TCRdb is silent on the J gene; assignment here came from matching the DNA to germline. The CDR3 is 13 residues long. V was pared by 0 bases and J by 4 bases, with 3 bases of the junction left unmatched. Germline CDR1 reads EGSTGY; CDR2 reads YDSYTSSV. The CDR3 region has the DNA TGTGCCACCTGGGATGGGGGGTATTATAAGAAACTCTTT. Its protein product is CATWDGGYYKKLF.

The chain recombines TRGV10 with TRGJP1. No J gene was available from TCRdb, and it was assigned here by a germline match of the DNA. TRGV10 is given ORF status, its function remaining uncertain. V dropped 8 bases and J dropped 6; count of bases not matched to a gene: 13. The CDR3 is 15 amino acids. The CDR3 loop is CAAWDYEIAGWFKIF. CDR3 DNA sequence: TGTGCTGCGTGGGATTATGAGATTGCTGGTTGGTTCAAGATATTT.

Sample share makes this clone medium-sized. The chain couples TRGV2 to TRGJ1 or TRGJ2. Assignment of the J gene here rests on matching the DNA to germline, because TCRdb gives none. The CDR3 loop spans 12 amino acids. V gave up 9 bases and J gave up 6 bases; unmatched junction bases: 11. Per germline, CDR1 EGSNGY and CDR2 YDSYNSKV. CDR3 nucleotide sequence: TGTGCCACCGGGCGATGCAGTTATAAGAAACTCTTT. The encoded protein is CATGRCSYKKLF.

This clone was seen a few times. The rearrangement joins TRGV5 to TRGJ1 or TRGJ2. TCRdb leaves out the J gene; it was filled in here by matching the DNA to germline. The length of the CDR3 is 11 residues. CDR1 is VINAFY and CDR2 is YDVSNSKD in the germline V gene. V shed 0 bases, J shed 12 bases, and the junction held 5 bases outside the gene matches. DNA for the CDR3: TGTGCCACCTGGGACAGGCTTAGGAAACTCTTT. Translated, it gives CATWDRLRKLF.

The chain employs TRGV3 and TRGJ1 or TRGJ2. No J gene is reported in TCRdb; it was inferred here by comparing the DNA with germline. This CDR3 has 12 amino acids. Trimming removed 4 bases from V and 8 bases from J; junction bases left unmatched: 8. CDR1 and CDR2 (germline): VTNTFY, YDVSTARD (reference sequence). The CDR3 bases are TGTGCCACCTGGGAGAAGGCGCATAAGAAACTCTTT. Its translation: CATWEKAHKKLF.

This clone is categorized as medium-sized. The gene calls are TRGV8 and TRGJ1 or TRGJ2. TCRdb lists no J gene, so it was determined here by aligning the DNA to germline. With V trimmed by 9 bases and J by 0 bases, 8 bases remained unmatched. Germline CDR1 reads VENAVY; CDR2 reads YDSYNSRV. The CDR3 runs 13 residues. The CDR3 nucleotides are TGTGCCACCCGACGATTGAATTATTATAAGAAACTCTTT. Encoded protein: CATRRLNYYKKLF.

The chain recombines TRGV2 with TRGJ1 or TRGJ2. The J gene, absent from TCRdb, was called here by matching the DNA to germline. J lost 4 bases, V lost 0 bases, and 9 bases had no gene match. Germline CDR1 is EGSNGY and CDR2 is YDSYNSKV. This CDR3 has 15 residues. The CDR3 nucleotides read TGTGCCACCTGGGACGGGCAGGTTTTGTATTATAAGAAACTCTTT. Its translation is CATWDGQVLYYKKLF.

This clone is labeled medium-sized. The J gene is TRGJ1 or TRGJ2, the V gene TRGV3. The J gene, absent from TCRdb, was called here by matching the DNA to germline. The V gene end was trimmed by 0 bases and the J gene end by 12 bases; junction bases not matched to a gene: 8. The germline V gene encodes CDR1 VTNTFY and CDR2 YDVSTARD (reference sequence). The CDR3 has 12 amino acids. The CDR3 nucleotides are TGTGCCACCTGGGACAGGCCGGATAGGAAACTCTTT. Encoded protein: CATWDRPDRKLF.

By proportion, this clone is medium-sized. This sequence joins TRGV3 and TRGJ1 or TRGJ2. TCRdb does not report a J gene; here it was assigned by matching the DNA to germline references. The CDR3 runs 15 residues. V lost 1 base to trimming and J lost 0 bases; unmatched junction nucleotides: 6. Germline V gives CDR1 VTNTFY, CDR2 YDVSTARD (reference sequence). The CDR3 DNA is TGTGCCACCTGGGACAGACCGCTGAATTATTATAAGAAACTCTTT. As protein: CATWDRPLNYYKKLF.